This T cell receptor (beta chain) was sequenced in a study of shared clonotypes between healthy human individuals. Background on the study: Used for every donor were three CD4 naive, three CD4 memory, two CD8 naive and one CD8 memory plate. Study results and caveats: There were few donors, and this limited the genetic and exposure-history diversity represented.

As regards this clone: Its antigen remains unknown.

This CDR3 has 15 residues. CDR1 and CDR2 from the germline V gene are SGHNT and YYREEE (reference sequence). Trimming at V came to 3 bases and at J to 6 bases, leaving 2 bases not matched to a gene. The assay ran at deep level. Each subset's genomic DNA was shared equally among a number of immunoSEQ plates. Measured with immunoSEQ multiplex PCR; TCRdb has only the in-frame clones, and not every one. Among some 1 million clones listed, approximately 76% were seen once. Sequenced sample: memory CD4+ T cells sorted from blood. Indicated subset: CD45RA-negative fraction. The chain is built from TRBV5-4 and TRBJ2-3, with 15 bases matching TRBD2. The source is a young man in good health. The CDR3 sequence: CASSSGLAGGDTQYF. CDR3 nucleotide sequence: TGTGCCAGCAGCTCCGGACTAGCGGGAGGGGATACGCAGTATTTT.